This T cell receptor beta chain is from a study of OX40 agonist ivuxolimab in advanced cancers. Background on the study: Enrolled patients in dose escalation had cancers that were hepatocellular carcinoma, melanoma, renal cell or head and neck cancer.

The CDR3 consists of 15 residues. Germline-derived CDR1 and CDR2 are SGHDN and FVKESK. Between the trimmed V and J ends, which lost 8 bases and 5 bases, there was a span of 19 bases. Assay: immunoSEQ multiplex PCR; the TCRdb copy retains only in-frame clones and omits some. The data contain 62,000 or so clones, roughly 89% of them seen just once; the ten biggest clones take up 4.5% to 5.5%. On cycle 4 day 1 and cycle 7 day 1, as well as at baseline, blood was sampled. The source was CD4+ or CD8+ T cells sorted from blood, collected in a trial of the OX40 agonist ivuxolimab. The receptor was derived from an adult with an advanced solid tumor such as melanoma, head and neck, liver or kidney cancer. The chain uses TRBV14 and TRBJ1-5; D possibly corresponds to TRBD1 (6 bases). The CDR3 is CASHSDRDTDQPQHF. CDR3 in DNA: TGTGCCAGCCACAGCGACCGGGACACCGATCAGCCCCAGCATTTT.